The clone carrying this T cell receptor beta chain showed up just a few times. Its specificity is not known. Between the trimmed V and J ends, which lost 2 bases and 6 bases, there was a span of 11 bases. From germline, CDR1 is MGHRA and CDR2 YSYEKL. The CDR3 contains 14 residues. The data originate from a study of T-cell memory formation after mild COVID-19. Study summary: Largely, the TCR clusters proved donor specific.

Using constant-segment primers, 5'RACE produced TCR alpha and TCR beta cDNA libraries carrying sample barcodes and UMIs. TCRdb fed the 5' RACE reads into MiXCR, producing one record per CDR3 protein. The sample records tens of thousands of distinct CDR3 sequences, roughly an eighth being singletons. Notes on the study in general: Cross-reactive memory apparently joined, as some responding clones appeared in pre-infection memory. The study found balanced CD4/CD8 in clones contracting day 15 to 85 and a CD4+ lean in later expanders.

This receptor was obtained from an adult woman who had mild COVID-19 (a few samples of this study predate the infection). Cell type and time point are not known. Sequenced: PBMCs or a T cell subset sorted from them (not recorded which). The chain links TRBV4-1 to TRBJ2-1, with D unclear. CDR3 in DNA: TGCGCCAGCAGCCAATGGCGTCAGCTCAATGAGCAGTTCTTC. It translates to CASSQWRQLNEQFF.